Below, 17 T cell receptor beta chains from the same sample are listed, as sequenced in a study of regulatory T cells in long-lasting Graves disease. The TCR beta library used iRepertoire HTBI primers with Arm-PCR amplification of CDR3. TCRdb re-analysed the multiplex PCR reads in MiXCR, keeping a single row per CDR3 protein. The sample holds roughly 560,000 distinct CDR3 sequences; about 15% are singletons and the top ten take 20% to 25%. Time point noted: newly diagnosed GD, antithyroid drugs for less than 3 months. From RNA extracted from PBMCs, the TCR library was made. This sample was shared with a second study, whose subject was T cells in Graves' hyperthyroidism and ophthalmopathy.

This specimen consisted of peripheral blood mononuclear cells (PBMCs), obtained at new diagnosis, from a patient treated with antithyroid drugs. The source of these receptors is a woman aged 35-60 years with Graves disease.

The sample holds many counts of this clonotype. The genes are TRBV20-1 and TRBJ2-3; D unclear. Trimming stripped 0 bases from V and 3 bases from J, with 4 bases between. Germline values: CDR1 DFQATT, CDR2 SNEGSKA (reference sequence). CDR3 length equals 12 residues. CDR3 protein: CSARDLTDTQYF. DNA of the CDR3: TGCAGTGCTAGAGATCTAACAGATACGCAGTATTTT.

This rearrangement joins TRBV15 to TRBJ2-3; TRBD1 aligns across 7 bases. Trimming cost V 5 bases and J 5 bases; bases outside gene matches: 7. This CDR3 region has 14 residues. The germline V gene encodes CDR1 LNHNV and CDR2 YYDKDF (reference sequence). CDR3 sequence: CATSFRTGGDTQYF. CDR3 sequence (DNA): TGTGCCACCAGCTTCCGGACAGGAGGAGATACGCAGTATTTT. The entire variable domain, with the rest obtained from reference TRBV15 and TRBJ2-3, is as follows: DAMVIQNPRYQVTQFGKPVTLSCSQTLNHNVMYWYQQKSSQAPKLLFHYYDKDFNNEADTPDNFQSRRPNTSFCFLDIRSPGLGDTAMYLCATSFRTGGDTQYFGPGTRLTVL.

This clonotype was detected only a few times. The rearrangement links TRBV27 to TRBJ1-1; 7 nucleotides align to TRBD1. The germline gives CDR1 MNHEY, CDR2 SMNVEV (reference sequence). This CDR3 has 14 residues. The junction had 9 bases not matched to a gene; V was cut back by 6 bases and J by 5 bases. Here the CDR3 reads CASSNRGFKTEAFF. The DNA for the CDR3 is TGTGCCAGCAGCAACAGGGGTTTTAAAACTGAAGCTTTCTTT.

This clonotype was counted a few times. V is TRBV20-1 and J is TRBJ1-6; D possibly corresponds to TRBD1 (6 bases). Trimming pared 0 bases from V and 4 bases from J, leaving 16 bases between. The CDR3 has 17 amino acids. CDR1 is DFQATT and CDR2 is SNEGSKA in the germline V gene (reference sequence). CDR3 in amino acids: CSARDTDSLSYNSPLHF. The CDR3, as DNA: TGCAGTGCTAGAGACACGGACAGCCTCTCTTATAATTCACCCCTCCACTTT.

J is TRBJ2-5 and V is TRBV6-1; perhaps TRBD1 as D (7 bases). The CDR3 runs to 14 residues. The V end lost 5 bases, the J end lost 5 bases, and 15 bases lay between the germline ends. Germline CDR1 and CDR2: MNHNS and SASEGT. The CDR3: CASSTGQAGETQYF. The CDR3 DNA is TGTGCCAGCAGTACCGGACAGGCGGGGGAGACCCAGTACTTC.

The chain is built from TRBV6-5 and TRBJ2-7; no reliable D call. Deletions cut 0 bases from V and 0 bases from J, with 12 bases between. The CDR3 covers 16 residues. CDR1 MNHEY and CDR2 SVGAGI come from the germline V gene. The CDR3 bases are TGTGCCAGCAGTTACTCCCCCTCCAGCAGCTCCTACGAGCAGTACTTC. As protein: CASSYSPSSSSYEQYF.

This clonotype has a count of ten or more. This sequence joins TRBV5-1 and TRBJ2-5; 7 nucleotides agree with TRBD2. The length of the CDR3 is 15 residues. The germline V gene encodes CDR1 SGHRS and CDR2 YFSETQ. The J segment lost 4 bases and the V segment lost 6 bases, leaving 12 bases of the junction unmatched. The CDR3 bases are TGCGCCAGCACACCCTCAGCGGGGACGGGAGAGACCCAGTACTTC. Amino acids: CASTPSAGTGETQYF.

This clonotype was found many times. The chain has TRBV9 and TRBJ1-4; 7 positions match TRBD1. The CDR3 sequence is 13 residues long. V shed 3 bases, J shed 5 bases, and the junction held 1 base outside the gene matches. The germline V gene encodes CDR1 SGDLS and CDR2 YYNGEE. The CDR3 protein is CASSATGNEKLFF. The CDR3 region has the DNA TGTGCCAGCAGCGCGACAGGGAATGAAAAACTGTTTTTT.

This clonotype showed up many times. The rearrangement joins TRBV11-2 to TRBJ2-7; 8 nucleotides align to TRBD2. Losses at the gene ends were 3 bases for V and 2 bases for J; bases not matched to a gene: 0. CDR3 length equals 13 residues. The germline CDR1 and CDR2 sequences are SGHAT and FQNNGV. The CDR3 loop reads CASSFGRAYEQYF. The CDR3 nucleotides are TGTGCCAGCAGCTTCGGGAGGGCCTACGAGCAGTACTTC.

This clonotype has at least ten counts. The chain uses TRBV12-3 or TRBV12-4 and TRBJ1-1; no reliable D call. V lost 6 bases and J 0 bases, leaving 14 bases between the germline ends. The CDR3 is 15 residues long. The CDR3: CASSKFRHMNTEAFF. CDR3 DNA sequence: TGTGCCAGCAGCAAATTCAGACACATGAACACTGAAGCTTTCTTT.

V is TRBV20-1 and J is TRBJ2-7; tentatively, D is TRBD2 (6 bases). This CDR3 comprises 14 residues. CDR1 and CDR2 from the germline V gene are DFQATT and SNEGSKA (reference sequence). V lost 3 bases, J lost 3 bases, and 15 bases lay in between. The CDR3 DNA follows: TGCAGTGCTAGGGACGGCGGCGGGATCTACGAGCAGTACTTC. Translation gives CSARDGGGIYEQYF.

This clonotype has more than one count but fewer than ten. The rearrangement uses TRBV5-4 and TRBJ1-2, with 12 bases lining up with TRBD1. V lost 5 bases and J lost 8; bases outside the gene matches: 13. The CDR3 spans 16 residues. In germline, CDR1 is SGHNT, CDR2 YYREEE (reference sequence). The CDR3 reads CASSSGTGGARRGYTF. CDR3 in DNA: TGTGCCAGCAGTTCCGGGACAGGGGGCGCGCGGAGGGGCTACACCTTC.

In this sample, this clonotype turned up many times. The CDR3 loop reads CASSLLDEQYF. The CDR3 nucleotides read TGTGCCAGCAGCCTTCTAGACGAGCAGTACTTC. The chain uses TRBV3-1 and TRBJ2-7; D remains unclear. Trimming left V 4 bases short and J 5 bases short, with 6 bases between. The CDR3 has 11 amino acids. CDR1 LGHDT and CDR2 YNNKEL come from the germline V gene (reference sequence).

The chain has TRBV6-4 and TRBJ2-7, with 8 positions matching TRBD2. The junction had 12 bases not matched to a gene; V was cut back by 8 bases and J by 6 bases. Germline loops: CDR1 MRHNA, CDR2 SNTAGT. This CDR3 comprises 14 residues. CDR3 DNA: TGTGCCAGCTCGGGCGGGGGGTCGACCCGCGAGCAGTACTTC. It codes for CASSGGGSTREQYF.

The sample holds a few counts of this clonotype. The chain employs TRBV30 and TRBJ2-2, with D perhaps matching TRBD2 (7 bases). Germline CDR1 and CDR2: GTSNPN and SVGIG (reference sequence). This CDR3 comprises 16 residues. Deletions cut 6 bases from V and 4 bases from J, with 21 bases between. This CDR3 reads CACTHSGGPGTGELFF. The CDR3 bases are TGTGCCTGCACACACTCCGGGGGGCCGGGCACCGGGGAGCTGTTTTTT.

CDR3 residues: CALTKGFNQPQHF. CDR3 coding DNA: TGTGCCCTGACGAAGGGATTCAATCAGCCCCAGCATTTT. V and J are TRBV25-1 and TRBJ1-5; D ambiguous. V was clipped by 11 bases and J by 3 bases, with 14 bases between them. There are 13 residues in the CDR3. From germline, CDR1 is MGHDK and CDR2 SYGVNS. The complete variable domain, with remaining parts taken from reference TRBV25-1 and TRBJ1-5, reads EADIYQTPRYLVIGTGKKITLECSQTMGHDKMYWYQQDPGMELHLIHYSYGVNSTEKGDLSSESTVSRIRTEHFPLTLESARPSHTSQYLCALTKGFNQPQHFGDGTRLSIL.

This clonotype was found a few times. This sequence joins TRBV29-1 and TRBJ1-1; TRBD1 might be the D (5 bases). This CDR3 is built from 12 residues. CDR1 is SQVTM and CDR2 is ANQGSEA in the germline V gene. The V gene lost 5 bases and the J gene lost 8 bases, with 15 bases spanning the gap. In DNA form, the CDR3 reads TGCAGCGTTACCCGCTCGCAGGGCGAAGCTTTCTTT. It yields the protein CSVTRSQGEAFF.